This T cell receptor (beta chain) was profiled in a study of blood T cell repertoires in COVID-19. Study at large: T cells, B-cell-depleted T cells, or PBMCs provided the cDNA or gDNA that served as material.

Original analysis: Amplification of reference gene primers was used by the study to estimate nucleated cell counts. Some clones are missing from TCRdb's copy, which holds only in-frame ones; the method was immunoSEQ multiplex PCR. From that table come the V and J calls and clone size; the DNA was used to work out D and trimming. The sample carries about 400,000 clones, 80% to 90% recorded once. This CDR3 spans 14 amino acids. The germline V gene encodes CDR1 SQVTM and CDR2 ANQGSEA. Germline trimming cut 4 bases from V and 4 bases from J; bases unmatched to any gene: 7. Material for sequencing was peripheral blood. The J gene is TRBJ1-5, the V gene TRBV29-1; 7 nucleotides agree with TRBD1. The receptor comes from a woman in her twenties or thirties with acute or convalescent COVID-19. This chain's CDR3 is CSVAGDRTNQPQHF. In nucleotides, the CDR3 is TGCAGCGTTGCAGGGGACAGAACAAATCAGCCCCAGCATTTT.